A selection of T cell receptor beta chains follows, all from one sample in a study of blood T cell repertoires in COVID-19. TCRdb keeps only in-frame clones here, not all; method: immunoSEQ multiplex PCR. Among about 270,000 clones listed, approximately 89% were seen once. Sequencing was done on a sample of PBMCs or T cells enriched from blood (not recorded which). These receptors were obtained from a man in his forties who had been exposed to COVID-19. Both conserved end residues are part of each CDR3. The order of the fields is clone size, V gene, D gene, J gene, CDR3 DNA, CDR3 protein. D genes are given only for firm matches. The size field is filled for only some rows; it gives once, few, many or a size class.

size: NA; V: TRBV7-8; D: NA; J: TRBJ2-7; DNA: TGTGCCAGCAGCACTAGAGCCGACCTGGGGTACGAGCAGTACTTC; CDR3: CASSTRADLGYEQYF
size: NA; V: TRBV6-1; D: TRBD2; J: TRBJ2-3; DNA: TGTGCCAGCAGTGAACTCTTAAAGCGGGAGGTTACAGATACGCAGTATTTT; CDR3: CASSELLKREVTDTQYF
size: NA; V: TRBV3-1/TRBV3-2; D: NA; J: TRBJ1-4; DNA: TGTGCCAGCAGCCAAAACGGACAGACAACTAATGAAAAACTGTTTTTT; CDR3: CASSQNGQTTNEKLFF
size: NA; V: TRBV24-1; D: TRBD1; J: TRBJ1-4; DNA: TGTGCCACCAGTGATCCGGGACAGGGTGAAAAACTGTTTTTT; CDR3: CATSDPGQGEKLFF
size: NA; V: TRBV6-5; D: TRBD1; J: TRBJ2-2; DNA: TGTGCCAGCAGTAGAAGGGACAGGGACACCGGGGAGCTGTTTTTT; CDR3: CASSRRDRDTGELFF
size: NA; V: TRBV30; D: NA; J: TRBJ1-2; DNA: TGTGCCTGGAGGGTTGGGGGGTTCTATGGCTACACCTTC; CDR3: CAWRVGGFYGYTF
size: few; V: TRBV7-3; D: NA; J: TRBJ2-1; DNA: TGTGCCAGCAGCCCAACTAGTTACAATGAGCAGTTCTTC; CDR3: CASSPTSYNEQFF
size: NA; V: TRBV9; D: TRBD1; J: TRBJ2-3; DNA: TGTGCCAGCAGCGTAGGGGACAGGGATAGGGATACGCAGTATTTT; CDR3: CASSVGDRDRDTQYF
size: NA; V: TRBV5-1; D: TRBD1; J: TRBJ1-1; DNA: TGCGCCAGCAGCCTAAGGACAGGGGGGAACACTGAAGCTTTCTTT; CDR3: CASSLRTGGNTEAFF
size: NA; V: TRBV6-6; D: TRBD2; J: TRBJ2-7; DNA: TGTGCCAGCAGTTACGAGAGCGGGAGCTCCTACGAGCAGTACTTC; CDR3: CASSYESGSSYEQYF
size: once; V: TRBV9; D: NA; J: TRBJ2-1; DNA: TGTGCCAGCAGCGTAGTGAGTGGGACAACTAATGAGCAGTTCTTC; CDR3: CASSVVSGTTNEQFF
size: NA; V: TRBV7-2; D: TRBD2; J: TRBJ2-7; DNA: TGTGCCAGCAGCTTACTAGCGGGAGCCTACGAGCAGTACTTC; CDR3: CASSLLAGAYEQYF
size: once; V: TRBV7-9; D: NA; J: TRBJ1-1; DNA: TGTGCCAGCAGCACAGAGAACACTGAAGCTTTCTTT; CDR3: CASSTENTEAFF
size: NA; V: TRBV25-1; D: NA; J: TRBJ1-5; DNA: TGTGCCAGCAGTTTGAGGGATCGGCAGCCCCAGCATTTT; CDR3: CASSLRDRQPQHF
size: NA; V: TRBV19; D: TRBD2; J: TRBJ2-7; DNA: TGTGCCAGTAGTACCTCTAGCGGCCGGACCTACGAGCAGTACTTC; CDR3: CASSTSSGRTYEQYF
size: NA; V: TRBV15; D: TRBD2; J: TRBJ2-1; DNA: TGTGCCACCAGCAGAGCTACTAGCGGGAAGATTCAGAGTGAGCAGTTCTTC; CDR3: CATSRATSGKIQSEQFF
size: NA; V: TRBV12-5; D: NA; J: TRBJ2-1; DNA: TGTGCTAGTGGTTTCCCGGGGGATGAGCAGTTCTTC; CDR3: CASGFPGDEQFF
size: few; V: TRBV9; D: NA; J: TRBJ2-7; DNA: TGTGCCAGCAGCGTAGGACAGAAAAGCTCCTACGAGCAGTACTTC; CDR3: CASSVGQKSSYEQYF
size: NA; V: TRBV9; D: TRBD2; J: TRBJ2-5; DNA: TGTGCCAGCAGCGAGGCGGGAGGAGGGGAGACCCAGTACTTC; CDR3: CASSEAGGGETQYF
size: NA; V: TRBV11-2; D: TRBD1; J: TRBJ1-1; DNA: TGTGCCAGCAGCTGGGGACAGCTGAACACTGAAGCTTTCTTT; CDR3: CASSWGQLNTEAFF
size: NA; V: TRBV27; D: NA; J: TRBJ2-7; DNA: TGTGCCAGCAGTTACGGGTCCGGGTACGAGCAGTACTTC; CDR3: CASSYGSGYEQYF
size: NA; V: TRBV28; D: TRBD1; J: TRBJ2-6; DNA: TGTGCCAGCAGTTTAATCGAGGGGGCCGATGGGGCCAACGTCCTGACTTTC; CDR3: CASSLIEGADGANVLTF
size: NA; V: TRBV5-1; D: TRBD2; J: TRBJ2-3; DNA: TGCGCCAGCAGCACTGGCGGGGGGTACACAGATACGCAGTATTTT; CDR3: CASSTGGGYTDTQYF
size: NA; V: TRBV19; D: NA; J: TRBJ1-1; DNA: TGTGCCAGTAGATTTAGCAGAGGATTTCCCACTGAAGCTTTCTTT; CDR3: CASRFSRGFPTEAFF
size: NA; V: TRBV30; D: TRBD1; J: TRBJ2-1; DNA: TGTGCCTGGAGTAGACAGGGCGCTGGGGGTGAGCAGTTCTTC; CDR3: CAWSRQGAGGEQFF
size: NA; V: TRBV6-5; D: TRBD1; J: TRBJ2-7; DNA: TGTGCCAGCAGTTACTCCGAGACAGGGTCCCCCTACGAGCAGTACTTC; CDR3: CASSYSETGSPYEQYF
size: NA; V: TRBV4-1; D: NA; J: TRBJ1-6; DNA: TGCGCCAGCAGCCTTTTCCCGCCGCCAGGGGAGCCCCTCCACTTT; CDR3: CASSLFPPPGEPLHF
size: NA; V: TRBV6-2/TRBV6-3; D: NA; J: TRBJ2-2; DNA: TGTGCCAGCAGTGAGTTCGGCAGGGGAAGCACCGGGGAGCTGTTTTTT; CDR3: CASSEFGRGSTGELFF
size: NA; V: TRBV6-5; D: NA; J: TRBJ2-2; DNA: TGTGCCAGCAGTTACTCACGAAGAGTGAACACCGGGGAGCTGTTTTTT; CDR3: CASSYSRRVNTGELFF
size: NA; V: TRBV9; D: NA; J: TRBJ1-2; DNA: TGTGCCAGCAGCGTAGGCTCAGGGGTGTTAGCGGGCTATGGCTACACCTTC; CDR3: CASSVGSGVLAGYGYTF
size: NA; V: TRBV29-1; D: NA; J: TRBJ2-2; DNA: TGCAGCGTTTATCAGGTCACCGGGGAGCTGTTTTTT; CDR3: CSVYQVTGELFF
size: NA; V: TRBV5-1; D: TRBD2; J: TRBJ2-4; DNA: TGCGCCAGCAGCTCAGGACTAGCGGGAGTTTCCGGCAAAAACATTCAGTACTTC; CDR3: CASSSGLAGVSGKNIQYF
size: NA; V: TRBV27; D: TRBD2; J: TRBJ2-3; DNA: TGTGCCAGCAGTTTAATTGGGCGGGAGGGCCTCGATACGCAGTATTTT; CDR3: CASSLIGREGLDTQYF
size: NA; V: TRBV12-3/TRBV12-4; D: NA; J: TRBJ1-2; DNA: TGTGCCAGCAGTTCAGGGCGGGGAAATGGCTACACCTTC; CDR3: CASSSGRGNGYTF
size: NA; V: TRBV19; D: TRBD1; J: TRBJ2-4; DNA: TGTGCCAGTAGTCCAAAGGACAGGGGAGCCAAAAACATTCAGTACTTC; CDR3: CASSPKDRGAKNIQYF
size: NA; V: TRBV15; D: TRBD1; J: TRBJ1-6; DNA: TGTGCAACCGGGACAGTAAATTCACCCCTCCACTTT; CDR3: CATGTVNSPLHF
size: NA; V: TRBV5-6; D: NA; J: TRBJ1-1; DNA: TGTGCCAGCAGCTTGGGGGGAGCCAGTACTGAAGCTTTCTTT; CDR3: CASSLGGASTEAFF
size: NA; V: TRBV27; D: TRBD1; J: TRBJ1-5; DNA: TGTGCCAGCAGTCTATTACCCGGGACAGGGGGTCAGCCCCAGCATTTT; CDR3: CASSLLPGTGGQPQHF
size: NA; V: TRBV28; D: NA; J: TRBJ1-4; DNA: TGTGCCAGCAGACTCGGACTCGTGGGGGAAAAACTGTTTTTT; CDR3: CASRLGLVGEKLFF
size: NA; V: TRBV4-3; D: TRBD2; J: TRBJ2-2; DNA: TGCGCCAGCAGCTCCAAGCGGGAAGGTCCCGGGGAGCTGTTTTTT; CDR3: CASSSKREGPGELFF
size: NA; V: TRBV28; D: NA; J: TRBJ1-6; DNA: TGTGCCAGCAGGACTGGAGGATCACCCCTCCACTTT; CDR3: CASRTGGSPLHF
size: NA; V: TRBV9; D: TRBD1; J: TRBJ2-7; DNA: TGTGCCAGCAGCCCGGGACAGGGTTTCACAAGGCAGTACTTC; CDR3: CASSPGQGFTRQYF
size: NA; V: TRBV6-2/TRBV6-3; D: TRBD2; J: TRBJ2-7; DNA: TGTGCCAGCAGTTACTCGAGAGGTAGCGGGAGAAAACGGAACTACGAGCAGTACTTC; CDR3: CASSYSRGSGRKRNYEQYF
size: NA; V: TRBV29-1; D: TRBD1; J: TRBJ1-1; DNA: TGCAGCGTTGAGGACAGGGCAACGCGGGAAGCTTTCTTT; CDR3: CSVEDRATREAFF
size: NA; V: TRBV3-1/TRBV3-2; D: NA; J: TRBJ1-1; DNA: TGTGCCAGCAGCCAAGAAATAAACGGTATGTCTGAAGCTTTCTTT; CDR3: CASSQEINGMSEAFF
size: NA; V: TRBV6-5; D: NA; J: TRBJ2-7; DNA: TGTGCCAGCACCTGGGACAAATCCTACGAGCAGTACTTC; CDR3: CASTWDKSYEQYF